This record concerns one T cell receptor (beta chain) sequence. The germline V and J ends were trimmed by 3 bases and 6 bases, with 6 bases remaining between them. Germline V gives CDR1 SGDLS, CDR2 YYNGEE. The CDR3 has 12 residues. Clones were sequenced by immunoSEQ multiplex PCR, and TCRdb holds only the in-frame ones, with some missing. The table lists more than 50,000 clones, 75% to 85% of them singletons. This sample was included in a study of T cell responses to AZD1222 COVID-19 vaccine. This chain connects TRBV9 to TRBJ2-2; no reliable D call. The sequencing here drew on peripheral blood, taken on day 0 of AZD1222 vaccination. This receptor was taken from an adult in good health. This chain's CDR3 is CASSDSAGELFF. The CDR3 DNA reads TGTGCCAGCAGCGATTCAGCCGGGGAGCTGTTTTTT.